This T cell receptor (beta chain) was sequenced during a study of T cells after yellow fever vaccination. This clonotype was counted many times. Its target is not known. TCRdb ran MiXCR on the 5' RACE reads and lists one entry per CDR3 protein. The sample has more than 95,000 distinct CDR3 sequences, around 7.4% seen once; the top ten hold 2% to 3%. Whole-study results and caveats: FACS-sorted repertoires could contain abundant clonotypes contaminating from the bulk population. The secondary response peaked faster, at day 5 versus 15, but was weaker.

The CDR3 consists of 16 residues. The chain combines TRBV21-1 with TRBJ2-3. TRBV21-1 has pseudogene status. The source material was CD4+ T cells sorted from PBMCs, sampled more than 8 days after the first yellow fever vaccination. The sequence came from a man between 18 and 35 years old who received the YFV17D yellow fever vaccine. CDR3 sequence (DNA): TGTGCCAGCAGCAAAAGGCGGCCAGCTAGCACAGATACGCAGTATTTT. It translates to CASSKRRPASTDTQYF.